The 15 T cell receptor beta chains reported below all come from one sample, sequenced in a study of cytomegalovirus exposure and HLA in healthy donors. Primers for the PCR totalled 60 Vbeta and 13 Jbeta. Profiled with immunoSEQ multiplex PCR; TCRdb holds only in-frame clones, not every one. The repertoire holds about 150,000 clones, with approximately 80% as singletons. The sample was PBMCs. These receptors were collected from a boy aged 2-9 years in good health and CMV-seronegative.

The chain uses TRBV11-1 and TRBJ2-1, with 8 bases identical to TRBD2. The V and J ends lost 3 bases and 9 bases, in that order; junction bases with no gene match: 1. The germline gives CDR1 SGHAT, CDR2 FQDESV (reference sequence). The CDR3 extends over 12 amino acids. CDR3 DNA sequence: TGTGCCAGCAGCTTTCTAGCGGGTGAGCAGTTCTTC. Its translation: CASSFLAGEQFF.

The rearrangement joins TRBV27 to TRBJ1-5; tentatively, D is TRBD1 (5 bases). The CDR3 sequence is 14 residues long. V lost 2 bases and J 2 bases, leaving 7 bases between the germline ends. Germline CDR1 and CDR2: MNHEY and SMNVEV (reference sequence). The chain's CDR3 is CASSLKGGNQPQHF. The CDR3 coding sequence is TGTGCCAGCAGTTTAAAAGGGGGCAATCAGCCCCAGCATTTT.

This chain uses TRBV7-4 with TRBJ2-3, with 9 nucleotides matching TRBD1. CDR3 length: 18 residues. In germline, CDR1 is SGHVT, CDR2 SQSDAQ. Germline trimming cut 0 bases from V and 3 bases from J; bases unmatched to any gene: 10. Written as DNA, the CDR3 is TGTGCCAGCAGCTTAGCCCCCGGGACAGGGCCCCGGACAGATACGCAGTATTTT. Amino acids: CASSLAPGTGPRTDTQYF. Complete variable domain (other parts from reference TRBV7-4 and TRBJ2-3): GAGVSQSPRYKVAKRGRDVALRCDSISGHVTLYWYRQTLGQGSEVLTYSQSDAQRDKSGRPSGRFSAERPERSVSTLKIQRTEQGDSAVYLCASSLAPGTGPRTDTQYFGPGTRLTVL.

V and J are TRBV10-3 and TRBJ1-2; 9 bases are shared with TRBD1. The CDR3 totals 14 residues. Germline assignment: CDR1 ENHRY and CDR2 SYGVKD. V gave up 6 bases and J gave up 3 bases; unmatched junction bases: 5. The CDR3 sequence: CAIRAGQGHYGYTF. For the CDR3, the DNA is TGTGCCATCAGGGCGGGACAGGGTCACTATGGCTACACCTTC.

In DNA, the CDR3 is TGTGCCAGCAGTTTAGCAGGGGCTAATGAAAAACTGTTTTTT. Its protein product is CASSLAGANEKLFF. This chain connects TRBV27 to TRBJ1-4; TRBD1 might be the D (6 bases). This CDR3 spans 14 amino acids. V lost 2 bases, J lost 3 bases, and 7 bases lay in between. Per germline, CDR1 MNHEY and CDR2 SMNVEV (reference sequence).

The chain is built from TRBV25-1 and TRBJ2-2, with 7 bases aligning to TRBD2. There are 15 residues in the CDR3. J gave up 4 bases and V 3 bases, and 5 bases lay outside the gene matches. Germline values: CDR1 MGHDK, CDR2 SYGVNS. The CDR3 is CASSEWGGPTGELFF. The CDR3 DNA reads TGTGCCAGCAGTGAGTGGGGAGGGCCCACCGGGGAGCTGTTTTTT.

The chain uses TRBV9 and TRBJ1-2; no clear D gene. The germline CDR1 and CDR2 sequences are SGDLS and YYNGEE. The CDR3 has 14 amino acids. Trimming cost V 2 bases and J 1 base, with 9 bases left between them. The CDR3 reads CASSVGGFNYGYTF. CDR3 coding DNA: TGTGCCAGCAGCGTGGGAGGGTTTAACTATGGCTACACCTTC.

This chain links TRBV5-1 with TRBJ2-1, with 9 nucleotides matching TRBD1. V dropped 4 bases and J dropped 5; count of bases not matched to a gene: 7. Germline CDR1 SGHRS, CDR2 YFSETQ. This CDR3 contains 15 residues. The CDR3 here is CASSGGTGSNNEQFF. The CDR3 coding sequence is TGCGCCAGCAGCGGAGGGACAGGGTCAAACAATGAGCAGTTCTTC.

This clone has more than one count but fewer than ten. V is TRBV18 and J is TRBJ1-4; TRBD1 matches at 8 bases. Germline CDR1 reads KGHSH; CDR2 reads LQKENI. This CDR3 comprises 15 residues. J was trimmed by 5 bases and V by 5 bases; bases with no gene match: 7. The CDR3 sequence: CASSIGQGRNEKLFF. The DNA of the CDR3 is TGTGCCAGCTCAATCGGACAGGGCAGAAATGAAAAACTGTTTTTT. Drawing the rest from reference TRBV18 and TRBJ1-4, the complete variable domain is NAGVMQNPRHLVRRRGQEARLRCSPMKGHSHVYWYRQLPEEGLKFMVYLQKENIIDESGMPKERFSAEFPKEGPSILRIQQVVRGDSAAYFCASSIGQGRNEKLFFGSGTQLSVL.

The CDR3 DNA sequence: TGTGCCACTACACAAAGGGGCTATGGCTACACCTTC. It yields the protein CATTQRGYGYTF. The V call is TRBV19, the J call TRBJ1-2, with D possibly TRBD1 on 5 matching bases. The CDR3 covers 12 residues. The germline gives CDR1 LNHDA, CDR2 SQIVND (reference sequence). The V end lost 10 bases, the J end lost 4 bases, and 13 bases lay between the germline ends.

This chain joins TRBV4-2 and TRBJ2-1; TRBD2 might be the D (6 bases). CDR3 length equals 16 residues. With 1 base removed from V and 8 bases from J, the gap between germline ends came to 18 bases. Germline V gives CDR1 LGHNA, CDR2 YNFKEQ. The DNA for the CDR3 is TGTGCCAGCAGCCAAGCGGGAGAGGTGAGGAAGGATGAGCAGTTCTTC. Protein sequence: CASSQAGEVRKDEQFF.

The J gene is TRBJ1-1, the V gene TRBV29-1; D perhaps matches TRBD1 (5 bases). The CDR3 runs to 15 residues. The ends were cut back, 6 bases at V and 2 bases at J, with 19 bases in the middle. CDR1 SQVTM and CDR2 ANQGSEA come from the germline V gene. The CDR3 nucleotides read TGCAGCGTCCTCTACCTCCGGGACTTAAACACTGAAGCTTTCTTT. It codes for CSVLYLRDLNTEAFF.

The rearrangement links TRBV14 to TRBJ2-7, with 9 positions matching TRBD2. The junction had 2 bases not matched to a gene; V was cut back by 5 bases and J by 0 bases. This CDR3 is 14 amino acids long. CDR1 SGHDN and CDR2 FVKESK come from the germline V gene. The CDR3 sequence is CASSFSGGSYEQYF. The CDR3 DNA reads TGTGCCAGCAGCTTTAGCGGGGGCTCCTACGAGCAGTACTTC.

This clone was seen a few times. CDR3 DNA: TGTGCTAGTGGTTTGAACAGGAACATGAACACTGAAGCTTTCTTT. Its translation is CASGLNRNMNTEAFF. V gene TRBV12-5 combines with J gene TRBJ1-1, with D perhaps TRBD1 (5 bases). Germline V gives CDR1 LGHNT, CDR2 FRNRAP. The germline V and J ends were trimmed by 2 bases and 0 bases, with 10 bases remaining between them. The CDR3 has 15 amino acids.

This clone was counted a single time. The chain has TRBV9 and TRBJ1-4, with D possibly being TRBD1 (6 bases). Trimming removed 3 bases from V and 6 bases from J, with 9 bases in between. Looked up from germline, CDR1 is SGDLS and CDR2 is YYNGEE. This CDR3 spans 13 amino acids. CDR3 region: CASSEGDYEKLFF. CDR3 bases: TGTGCCAGCAGCGAGGGGGATTATGAAAAACTGTTTTTT.